Listed below are T cell receptor beta chains from one sample, sequenced in a study of blood T cell repertoires in COVID-19. Generated by immunoSEQ multiplex PCR, the TCRdb table keeps only in-frame clones and is missing some. The sample records 120,000 to 150,000 clones, approximately 86% being singletons. The sample was peripheral blood. These TCRs come from a woman in her fifties or sixties with acute or convalescent COVID-19. Each CDR3 is given with its conserved first and last residue. Fields, in order: clone size, V gene, D gene, J gene, CDR3 DNA, CDR3 protein. The D gene is left open where the match is weak. Clone size is shown for a subset of rows, as once, few, many or a class of expanded clone.

clone size: .
V gene: TRBV10-3
D gene: TRBD2
J gene: TRBJ2-7
CDR3 DNA: TGTGCCATCAGTGAGTGGGGGGGGAGGAACGACTACGAGCAGTACTTC
CDR3 protein: CAISEWGGRNDYEQYF

clone size: .
V gene: TRBV19
D gene: TRBD2
J gene: TRBJ2-1
CDR3 DNA: TGTGCCAGTAGTATATCCAGCGGGGGGGACAATGAGCAGTTCTTC
CDR3 protein: CASSISSGGDNEQFF

clone size: once
V gene: TRBV15
D gene: TRBD1
J gene: TRBJ2-3
CDR3 DNA: TGTGCCACCAGCAGAGAGGGACAGGGGGCGGGAGATACGCAGTATTTT
CDR3 protein: CATSREGQGAGDTQYF

clone size: .
V gene: TRBV7-2
D gene: .
J gene: TRBJ2-5
CDR3 DNA: TGTGCCAGCAGCTTAGGGCAGAAAGAGACCCAGTACTTC
CDR3 protein: CASSLGQKETQYF

clone size: .
V gene: TRBV6-5
D gene: .
J gene: TRBJ1-6
CDR3 DNA: TGTGCCAGCAGTTATCATGGGAGGAATTCACCCCTCCACTTT
CDR3 protein: CASSYHGRNSPLHF

clone size: .
V gene: TRBV5-1
D gene: .
J gene: TRBJ2-3
CDR3 DNA: TGCGCCAGCAGCTTGGCCCTATACCAAAGCACAGATACGCAGTATTTT
CDR3 protein: CASSLALYQSTDTQYF

clone size: once
V gene: TRBV11-2
D gene: .
J gene: TRBJ1-3
CDR3 DNA: TGTGCCAGCAGCCTGAGTGGGAGGGCTTCTGGAAACACCATATATTTT
CDR3 protein: CASSLSGRASGNTIYF

clone size: .
V gene: TRBV18
D gene: .
J gene: TRBJ1-1
CDR3 DNA: TGTGCCAGCTCACCAAGGCCGGGGATGAACACTGAAGCTTTCTTT
CDR3 protein: CASSPRPGMNTEAFF

clone size: few
V gene: TRBV7-9
D gene: TRBD1
J gene: TRBJ1-2
CDR3 DNA: TGTGCCAGCAGTCGGGACAGCTATGGCTACACCTTC
CDR3 protein: CASSRDSYGYTF

clone size: .
V gene: TRBV18
D gene: .
J gene: TRBJ2-6
CDR3 DNA: TGTGCCAGCTCACCGACCACATTCGCCGGGGGCAACGTCCTGACTTTC
CDR3 protein: CASSPTTFAGGNVLTF

clone size: .
V gene: TRBV10-3
D gene: TRBD1
J gene: TRBJ1-1
CDR3 DNA: TGTGCCATCAGCGGAAGACAGGGAAAGGAAATAACAGGGACTGAAGCTTTCTTT
CDR3 protein: CAISGRQGKEITGTEAFF

clone size: few
V gene: TRBV7-8
D gene: TRBD1
J gene: TRBJ1-4
CDR3 DNA: TGTGCCAGCAGCTTGGGACAGGGAGTAGAAAAACTGTTTTTT
CDR3 protein: CASSLGQGVEKLFF

clone size: .
V gene: TRBV29-1
D gene: .
J gene: TRBJ2-4
CDR3 DNA: TGCAGCGGCAGCGGAGGGTCGGGCGGGAAGCTAGCCAAAAACATTCAGTACTTC
CDR3 protein: CSGSGGSGGKLAKNIQYF

clone size: .
V gene: TRBV7-2
D gene: TRBD1
J gene: TRBJ1-6
CDR3 DNA: TGTGCCAGCAGCTTAATCGCGACAGGGGGCAATTCACCCCTCCACTTT
CDR3 protein: CASSLIATGGNSPLHF

clone size: .
V gene: TRBV2
D gene: .
J gene: TRBJ1-5
CDR3 DNA: TGTGCCAGCAGTGTTGCGGGAGCCAATCAGCCCCAGCATTTT
CDR3 protein: CASSVAGANQPQHF

clone size: .
V gene: TRBV6-1
D gene: TRBD1
J gene: TRBJ1-4
CDR3 DNA: TGTGCCAGCAGTGAAACACAGGGGGCGGGTAATGAAAAACTGTTTTTT
CDR3 protein: CASSETQGAGNEKLFF

clone size: .
V gene: TRBV5-1
D gene: .
J gene: TRBJ1-3
CDR3 DNA: TGCGCCAGCAGGGACGGACAGCTCTCTGGAAACACCATATATTTT
CDR3 protein: CASRDGQLSGNTIYF

clone size: once
V gene: TRBV2
D gene: TRBD1
J gene: TRBJ1-1
CDR3 DNA: TGTGCCAGCAGTGAAGCGCGGCCGACAGGGACGTCTTTCTTT
CDR3 protein: CASSEARPTGTSFF

clone size: .
V gene: TRBV10-3
D gene: TRBD1
J gene: TRBJ1-1
CDR3 DNA: TGTGCCATCAGTGCAGGTCAGGGGGTGTCTACTGAAGCTTTCTTT
CDR3 protein: CAISAGQGVSTEAFF

clone size: .
V gene: TRBV30
D gene: .
J gene: TRBJ1-2
CDR3 DNA: TGTGCCTGGACAGGGGTCTCGTTATCATATGGCTACACCTTC
CDR3 protein: CAWTGVSLSYGYTF

clone size: .
V gene: TRBV5-4
D gene: TRBD1
J gene: TRBJ1-3
CDR3 DNA: TGTGCCAGCAGCTTACAGGGGGGAAACACCATATATTTT
CDR3 protein: CASSLQGGNTIYF

clone size: .
V gene: TRBV4-2
D gene: TRBD1
J gene: TRBJ1-1
CDR3 DNA: TGTGCCAGCAGCCAAGATCCCGAAGGGGGCTCGACTTTCTTT
CDR3 protein: CASSQDPEGGSTFF

clone size: .
V gene: TRBV7-6
D gene: TRBD2
J gene: TRBJ2-1
CDR3 DNA: TGTGCCAGCAGCACGACTAGCGGGGGTTACAATGAGCAGTTCTTC
CDR3 protein: CASSTTSGGYNEQFF

clone size: few
V gene: TRBV5-8
D gene: TRBD1
J gene: TRBJ2-7
CDR3 DNA: TGTGCCAGCAGTAAGGGGACAGGGGACTACGAGCAGTACTTC
CDR3 protein: CASSKGTGDYEQYF

clone size: .
V gene: TRBV28
D gene: .
J gene: TRBJ2-6
CDR3 DNA: TGTGCCAGCAGTTTGGCATTCTCTGGGGCCAACGTCCTGACTTTC
CDR3 protein: CASSLAFSGANVLTF

clone size: .
V gene: TRBV11-2
D gene: .
J gene: TRBJ1-1
CDR3 DNA: TGTGCCAGCAGCTTAGGCGGGGGAAACACTGAAGCTTTCTTT
CDR3 protein: CASSLGGGNTEAFF

clone size: .
V gene: TRBV5-6
D gene: .
J gene: TRBJ1-3
CDR3 DNA: TGTGCCAGCAGCTTACGAGGGCCTGGAAACACCATATATTTT
CDR3 protein: CASSLRGPGNTIYF

clone size: .
V gene: TRBV3-1/TRBV3-2
D gene: .
J gene: TRBJ2-3
CDR3 DNA: TGTGCCAGCAGCCCCGTTAACACAGATACGCAGTATTTT
CDR3 protein: CASSPVNTDTQYF

clone size: .
V gene: TRBV2
D gene: .
J gene: TRBJ1-5
CDR3 DNA: TGTGCCAGCAGTCGGACAGCCTATAGCAATCAGCCCCAGCATTTT
CDR3 protein: CASSRTAYSNQPQHF

clone size: .
V gene: TRBV24-1
D gene: .
J gene: TRBJ2-1
CDR3 DNA: TGTGCCACCGCCGACAGGAACTACAATGAGCAGTTCTTC
CDR3 protein: CATADRNYNEQFF

clone size: once
V gene: TRBV28
D gene: .
J gene: TRBJ2-1
CDR3 DNA: TGTGCCAGCTCCCCCGGGGGACAGTACAATGAGCAGTTCTTC
CDR3 protein: CASSPGGQYNEQFF

clone size: .
V gene: TRBV6-5
D gene: .
J gene: TRBJ1-2
CDR3 DNA: TGTGCCAGCACCTCCAACAGGGTTGGCTACACCTTC
CDR3 protein: CASTSNRVGYTF

clone size: .
V gene: TRBV7-2
D gene: .
J gene: TRBJ2-3
CDR3 DNA: TGTGCCAGCAGCTTAGAAGGTAGCGGCTCCCGGGGTAGGAATACGCAGTATTTT
CDR3 protein: CASSLEGSGSRGRNTQYF

clone size: .
V gene: TRBV10-3
D gene: TRBD2
J gene: TRBJ2-5
CDR3 DNA: TGTGCCATCAGTAGCGGGGGAACCCAAGAGACCCAGTACTTC
CDR3 protein: CAISSGGTQETQYF

clone size: few
V gene: TRBV20-1
D gene: .
J gene: TRBJ1-5
CDR3 DNA: TGCAGTGCTAGTTTTCAGGGGATGGGCAATCAGCCCCAGCATTTT
CDR3 protein: CSASFQGMGNQPQHF

clone size: .
V gene: TRBV3-1/TRBV3-2
D gene: .
J gene: TRBJ2-1
CDR3 DNA: TGTGCCAGCAGCCAAGTAACGGGACAAGTGCCCTACAATGAGCAGTTCTTC
CDR3 protein: CASSQVTGQVPYNEQFF

clone size: .
V gene: TRBV7-9
D gene: .
J gene: TRBJ2-2
CDR3 DNA: TGTGCCAGCAGCTCCCCTGAGAGAGGGGAGCTGTTTTTT
CDR3 protein: CASSSPERGELFF

clone size: .
V gene: TRBV11-2
D gene: .
J gene: TRBJ1-4
CDR3 DNA: TGTGCCAGCAGCTTAGTTTTAGAAGAAAAACTGTTTTTT
CDR3 protein: CASSLVLEEKLFF

clone size: .
V gene: TRBV5-1
D gene: .
J gene: TRBJ2-7
CDR3 DNA: TGCGCCAGCAGCTCCCTGGAGGGCGAGCAGTACTTC
CDR3 protein: CASSSLEGEQYF

clone size: few
V gene: TRBV28
D gene: TRBD1
J gene: TRBJ1-4
CDR3 DNA: TGTGCCAGCAGTTACGACAGGGAGGAAAAACTGTTTTTT
CDR3 protein: CASSYDREEKLFF

clone size: .
V gene: TRBV7-2
D gene: .
J gene: TRBJ1-1
CDR3 DNA: TGTGCCAGCAGCATCCGCCGGGGGATGAACACTGAAGCTTTCTTT
CDR3 protein: CASSIRRGMNTEAFF

clone size: .
V gene: TRBV6-5
D gene: TRBD1
J gene: TRBJ2-3
CDR3 DNA: TGTGCCAGCAGCAGGGGGCGGGCCCAAACAGATACGCAGTATTTT
CDR3 protein: CASSRGRAQTDTQYF

clone size: .
V gene: TRBV5-1
D gene: TRBD1
J gene: TRBJ1-4
CDR3 DNA: TGCGCCAGCAGGGGGGTCGGGACAGGAGGTGAAAAACTGTTTTTT
CDR3 protein: CASRGVGTGGEKLFF

clone size: few
V gene: TRBV6-6
D gene: TRBD2
J gene: TRBJ2-3
CDR3 DNA: TGTGCCAGCAGCTTAGAAGGGGCGCGGGGGGGGCCTAGCACAGATACGCAGTATTTT
CDR3 protein: CASSLEGARGGPSTDTQYF

clone size: .
V gene: TRBV2
D gene: TRBD2
J gene: TRBJ2-1
CDR3 DNA: TGTGCCAGCAGGGGTAGCGGGGGGGCGTCCTACAATGAGCAGTTCTTC
CDR3 protein: CASRGSGGASYNEQFF

clone size: .
V gene: TRBV15
D gene: TRBD2
J gene: TRBJ2-1
CDR3 DNA: TGTGCCACCAGCGGCCGGACTAGCGGGAGTCTACAAACGCAGTTCTTC
CDR3 protein: CATSGRTSGSLQTQFF

clone size: .
V gene: TRBV5-4
D gene: TRBD2
J gene: TRBJ2-1
CDR3 DNA: TGTGCCAGCAGCTCAGGACTAGCGGGGGGTAGGGAGCAGTTCTTC
CDR3 protein: CASSSGLAGGREQFF

clone size: few
V gene: TRBV20-1
D gene: .
J gene: TRBJ2-7
CDR3 DNA: TGCAGTGCTAGCCGGGAATTAGAGCAGTACTTC
CDR3 protein: CSASRELEQYF

clone size: .
V gene: TRBV4-2
D gene: TRBD1
J gene: TRBJ1-5
CDR3 DNA: TGTGCCAGCAGCCAAGGACAGGGAATGTTTCCGCCCCAGCATTTT
CDR3 protein: CASSQGQGMFPPQHF

clone size: .
V gene: TRBV28
D gene: .
J gene: TRBJ1-6
CDR3 DNA: TGTGCCAGCCAGTCGGCAGCGAAGGAGAATTCACCCCTCCACTTT
CDR3 protein: CASQSAAKENSPLHF

clone size: .
V gene: TRBV12-5
D gene: .
J gene: TRBJ2-5
CDR3 DNA: TGTGCTAGTGGTTTGGGAGTCGGTACCCAAGAGACCCAGTACTTC
CDR3 protein: CASGLGVGTQETQYF

clone size: .
V gene: TRBV5-8
D gene: TRBD1
J gene: TRBJ1-5
CDR3 DNA: TGTGCCAGCAGCTTGCCGGGTGGGACAGAAATCAATCAGCCCCAGCATTTT
CDR3 protein: CASSLPGGTEINQPQHF

clone size: few
V gene: TRBV7-2
D gene: .
J gene: TRBJ1-2
CDR3 DNA: TGTGCCAGCAGCTTAACTCCTAACTATGGCTACACCTTC
CDR3 protein: CASSLTPNYGYTF

clone size: .
V gene: TRBV7-8
D gene: TRBD2
J gene: TRBJ2-7
CDR3 DNA: TGTGCCAGCAGCCTCCCCGGGGGGACCGACTACGAGCAGTACTTC
CDR3 protein: CASSLPGGTDYEQYF

clone size: .
V gene: TRBV7-2
D gene: TRBD1
J gene: TRBJ1-1
CDR3 DNA: TGTGCCAGCAGCTTAGTTGCAGGGGGTGCTGAAGCTTTCTTT
CDR3 protein: CASSLVAGGAEAFF

clone size: .
V gene: TRBV29-1
D gene: TRBD2
J gene: TRBJ2-5
CDR3 DNA: TGCAGCGTTGAAGATCTAGCGGGGGGGCTGCAAGAGACCCAGTACTTC
CDR3 protein: CSVEDLAGGLQETQYF